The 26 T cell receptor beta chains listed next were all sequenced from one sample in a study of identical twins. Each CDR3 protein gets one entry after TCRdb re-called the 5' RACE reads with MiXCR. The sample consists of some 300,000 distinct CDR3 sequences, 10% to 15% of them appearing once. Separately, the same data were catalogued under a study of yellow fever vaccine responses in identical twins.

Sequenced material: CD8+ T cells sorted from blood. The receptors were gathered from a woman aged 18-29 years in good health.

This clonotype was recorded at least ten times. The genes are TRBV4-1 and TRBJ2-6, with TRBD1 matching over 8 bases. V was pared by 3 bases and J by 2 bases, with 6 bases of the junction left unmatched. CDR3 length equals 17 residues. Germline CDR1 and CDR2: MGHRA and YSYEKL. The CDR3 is CASSHGQGSPGANVLTF. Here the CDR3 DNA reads TGCGCCAGCAGCCATGGACAGGGATCCCCTGGGGCCAACGTCCTGACTTTC.

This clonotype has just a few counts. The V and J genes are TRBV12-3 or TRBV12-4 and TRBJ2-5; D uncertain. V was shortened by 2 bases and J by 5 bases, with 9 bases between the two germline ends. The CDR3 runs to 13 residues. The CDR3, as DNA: TGTGCCAGCAGTTTAACCGCCAGGGAGACCCAGTACTTC. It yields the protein CASSLTARETQYF.

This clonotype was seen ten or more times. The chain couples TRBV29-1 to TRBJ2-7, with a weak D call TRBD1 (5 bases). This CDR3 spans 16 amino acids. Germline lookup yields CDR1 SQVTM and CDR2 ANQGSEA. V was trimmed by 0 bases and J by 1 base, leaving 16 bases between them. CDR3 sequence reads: CSVEDRNGASSYEQYF. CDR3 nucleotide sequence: TGCAGCGTTGAAGATCGGAATGGGGCCTCGTCCTACGAGCAGTACTTC.

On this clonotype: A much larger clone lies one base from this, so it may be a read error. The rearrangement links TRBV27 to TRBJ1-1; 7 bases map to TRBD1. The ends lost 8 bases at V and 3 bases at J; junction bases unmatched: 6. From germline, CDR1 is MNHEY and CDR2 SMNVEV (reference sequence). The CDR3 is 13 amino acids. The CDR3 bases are TGTGCCAGCGGCCCCACAGGGGACACTGAAGCTTTCTTT. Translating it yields CASGPTGDTEAFF.

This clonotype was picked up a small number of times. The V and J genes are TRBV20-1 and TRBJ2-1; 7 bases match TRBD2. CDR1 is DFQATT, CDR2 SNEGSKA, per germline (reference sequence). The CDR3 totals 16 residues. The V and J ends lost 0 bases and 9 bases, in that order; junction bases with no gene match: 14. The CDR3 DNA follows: TGCAGTGCTAGAGATAAAGACGTAGTCTTAGCGGGTGAGCAGTTCTTC. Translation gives CSARDKDVVLAGEQFF.

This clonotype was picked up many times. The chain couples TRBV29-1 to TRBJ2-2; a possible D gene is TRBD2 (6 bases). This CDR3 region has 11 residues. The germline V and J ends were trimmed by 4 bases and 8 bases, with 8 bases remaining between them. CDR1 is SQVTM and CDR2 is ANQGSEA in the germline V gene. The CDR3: CSVGGAGELFF. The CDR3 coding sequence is TGCAGCGTTGGCGGGGCTGGGGAGCTGTTTTTT.

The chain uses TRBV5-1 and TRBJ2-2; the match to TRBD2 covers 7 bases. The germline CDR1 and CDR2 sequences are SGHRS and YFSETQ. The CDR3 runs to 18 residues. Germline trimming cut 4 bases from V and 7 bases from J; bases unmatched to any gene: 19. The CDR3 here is CASSPTLYRDYSDGELFF. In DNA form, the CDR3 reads TGCGCCAGCAGCCCCACTCTCTACCGGGACTATAGTGACGGGGAGCTGTTTTTT.

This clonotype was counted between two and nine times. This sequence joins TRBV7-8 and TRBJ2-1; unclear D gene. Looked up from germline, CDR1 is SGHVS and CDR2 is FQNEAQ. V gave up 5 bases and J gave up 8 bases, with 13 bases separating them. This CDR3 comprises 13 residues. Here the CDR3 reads CASSMSGFYEQFF. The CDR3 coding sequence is TGTGCCAGCAGCATGAGTGGGTTTTATGAGCAGTTCTTC.

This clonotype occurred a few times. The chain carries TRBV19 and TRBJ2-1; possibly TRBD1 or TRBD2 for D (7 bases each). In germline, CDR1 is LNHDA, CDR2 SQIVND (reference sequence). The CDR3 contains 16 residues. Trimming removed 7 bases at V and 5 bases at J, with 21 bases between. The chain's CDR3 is CASTPLDRAGDNEQFF. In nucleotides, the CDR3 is TGTGCCAGTACCCCCCTCGACAGGGCGGGAGACAATGAGCAGTTCTTC. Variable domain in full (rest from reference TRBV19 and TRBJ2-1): DGGITQSPKYLFRKEGQNVTLSCEQNLNHDAMYWYRQDPGQGLRLIYYSQIVNDFQKGDIAEGYSVSREKKESFPLTVTSAQKNPTAFYLCASTPLDRAGDNEQFFGPGTRLTVL.

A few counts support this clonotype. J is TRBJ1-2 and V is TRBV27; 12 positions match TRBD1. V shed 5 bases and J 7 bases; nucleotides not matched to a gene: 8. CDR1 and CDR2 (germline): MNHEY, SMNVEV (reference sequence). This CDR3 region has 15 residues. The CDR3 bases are TGTGCCAGCAGTCCAGCAGGGACAGGGGGCTGTGGCTACACCTTC. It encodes CASSPAGTGGCGYTF.

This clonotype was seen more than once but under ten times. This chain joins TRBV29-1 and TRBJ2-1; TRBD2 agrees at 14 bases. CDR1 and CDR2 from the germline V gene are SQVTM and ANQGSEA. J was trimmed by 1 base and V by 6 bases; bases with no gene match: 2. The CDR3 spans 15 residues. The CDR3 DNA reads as TGCAGCGTGACTAGCGGGGGGGGATCCTACAATGAGCAGTTCTTC. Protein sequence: CSVTSGGGSYNEQFF.

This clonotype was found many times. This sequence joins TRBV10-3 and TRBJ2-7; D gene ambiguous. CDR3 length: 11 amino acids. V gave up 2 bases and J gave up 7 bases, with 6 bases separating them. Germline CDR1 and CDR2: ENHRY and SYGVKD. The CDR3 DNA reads TGTGCCATCAGTGAGAGTAATGAGCAGTACGTC. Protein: CAISESNEQYV.

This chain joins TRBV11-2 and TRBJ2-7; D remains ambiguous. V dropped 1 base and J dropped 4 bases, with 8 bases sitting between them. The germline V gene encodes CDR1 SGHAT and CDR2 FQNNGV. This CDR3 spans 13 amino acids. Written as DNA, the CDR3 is TGTGCCAGCAGCTTAGTACAGTTATACGAGCAGTACGTC. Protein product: CASSLVQLYEQYV.

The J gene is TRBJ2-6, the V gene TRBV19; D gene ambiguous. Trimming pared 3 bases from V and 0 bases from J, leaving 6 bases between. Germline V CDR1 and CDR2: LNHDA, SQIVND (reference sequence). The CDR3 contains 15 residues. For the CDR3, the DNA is TGTGCCAGTAGTATTTCGACCTCTGGGGCCAACGTCCTGACTTTC. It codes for CASSISTSGANVLTF.

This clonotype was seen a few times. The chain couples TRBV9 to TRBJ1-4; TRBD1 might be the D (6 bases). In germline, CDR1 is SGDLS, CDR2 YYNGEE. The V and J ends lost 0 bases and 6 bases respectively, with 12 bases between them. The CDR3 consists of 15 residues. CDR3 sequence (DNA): TGTGCCAGCAGCGTAGCAGGGGCGGCTGATGAAAAACTGTTTTTT. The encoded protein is CASSVAGAADEKLFF.

CDR3 amino acids: CSAVVVLDSDYGYTF. CDR3 bases: TGCAGCGCCGTCGTGGTTCTGGACAGCGACTATGGCTACACCTTC. The rearrangement uses TRBV29-1 and TRBJ1-2; D is possibly TRBD1 (6 bases). The ends were cut back, 7 bases at V and 3 bases at J, with 21 bases in the middle. From germline, CDR1 is SQVTM and CDR2 ANQGSEA. This CDR3 is 15 amino acids long.

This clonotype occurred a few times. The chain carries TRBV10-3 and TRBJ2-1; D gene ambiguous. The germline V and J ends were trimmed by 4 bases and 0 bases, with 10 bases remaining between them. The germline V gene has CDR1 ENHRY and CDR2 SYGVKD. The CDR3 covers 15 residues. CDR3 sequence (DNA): TGTGCCATCAGTGCTTCGGCTAGCTCCTACAATGAGCAGTTCTTC. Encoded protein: CAISASASSYNEQFF.

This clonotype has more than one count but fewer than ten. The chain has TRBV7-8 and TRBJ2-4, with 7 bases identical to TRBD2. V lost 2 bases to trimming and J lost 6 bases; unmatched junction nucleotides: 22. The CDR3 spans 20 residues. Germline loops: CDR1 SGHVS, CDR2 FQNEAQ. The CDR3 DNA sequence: TGTGCCAGCAGCTTACCTATCGGGGGGATGGGCCTATCGGGGCGAAACATTCAGTACTTC. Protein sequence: CASSLPIGGMGLSGRNIQYF.

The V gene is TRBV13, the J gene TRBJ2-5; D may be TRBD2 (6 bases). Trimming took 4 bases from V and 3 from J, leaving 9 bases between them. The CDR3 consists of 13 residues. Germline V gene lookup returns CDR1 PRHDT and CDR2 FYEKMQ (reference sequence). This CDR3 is CASSSWGEETQYF. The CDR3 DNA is TGTGCCAGCAGCTCGTGGGGGGAAGAGACCCAGTACTTC.

The CDR3 loop reads CASGQSRAEAFF. The CDR3 bases are TGTGCCAGCGGGCAGTCTCGGGCTGAAGCTTTCTTT. The chain combines TRBV12-3 or TRBV12-4 with TRBJ1-1; no definite D call. Trimming took 8 bases from V and 6 from J, leaving 13 bases between them. This CDR3 spans 12 amino acids.

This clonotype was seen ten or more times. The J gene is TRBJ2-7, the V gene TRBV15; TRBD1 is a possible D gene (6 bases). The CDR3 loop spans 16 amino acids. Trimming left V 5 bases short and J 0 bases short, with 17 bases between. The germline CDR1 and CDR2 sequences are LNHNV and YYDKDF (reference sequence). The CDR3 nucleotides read TGTGCCACCAGCGGCATTGCGCAGGGGAGCTCCTACGAGCAGTACTTC. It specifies CATSGIAQGSSYEQYF.

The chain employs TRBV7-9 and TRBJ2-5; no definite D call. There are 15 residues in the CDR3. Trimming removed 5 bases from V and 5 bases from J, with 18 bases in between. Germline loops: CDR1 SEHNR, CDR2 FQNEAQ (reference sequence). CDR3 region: CASSPRYGSEETQYF. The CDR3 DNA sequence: TGTGCCAGCAGCCCGAGGTATGGGTCTGAGGAGACCCAGTACTTC.

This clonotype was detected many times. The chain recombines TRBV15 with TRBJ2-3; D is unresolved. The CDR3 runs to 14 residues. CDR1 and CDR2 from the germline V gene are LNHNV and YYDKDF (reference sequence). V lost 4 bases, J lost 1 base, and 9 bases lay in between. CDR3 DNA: TGTGCCACCAGCATCTTGGACGGCACAGATACGCAGTATTTT. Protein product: CATSILDGTDTQYF.

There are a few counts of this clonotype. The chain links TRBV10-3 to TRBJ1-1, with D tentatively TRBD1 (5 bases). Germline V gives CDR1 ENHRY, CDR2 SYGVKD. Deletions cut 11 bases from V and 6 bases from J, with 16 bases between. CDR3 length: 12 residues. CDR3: CASSDTLPEAFF. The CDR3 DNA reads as TGTGCCTCCTCGGACACCCTGCCTGAAGCTTTCTTT.

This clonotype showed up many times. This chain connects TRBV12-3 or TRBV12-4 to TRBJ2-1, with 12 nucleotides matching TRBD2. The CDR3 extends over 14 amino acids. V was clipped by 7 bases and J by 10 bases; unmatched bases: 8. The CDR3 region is CASTASGGVVEQFF. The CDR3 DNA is TGTGCCAGCACGGCTAGCGGGGGGGTTGTGGAGCAGTTCTTC.

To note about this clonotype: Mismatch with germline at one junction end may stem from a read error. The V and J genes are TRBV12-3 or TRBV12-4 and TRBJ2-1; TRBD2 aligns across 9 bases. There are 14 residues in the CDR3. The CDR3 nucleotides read TGTGCCAGCAGTGTAGCGGGGGCTCACAATGAGCAGTTCTTC. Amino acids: CASSVAGAHNEQFF.